This TCR beta chain was recovered during a study of T-cell reconstitution after alpha-beta-depleted transplantation in children. CDR1 is KGHDR, CDR2 SFDVKD, per germline. The CDR3 totals 15 residues. Trimming removed 9 bases at V and 6 bases at J, with 20 bases between. Preparation of the TCRbeta library used unique molecular identifiers. TCRdb used MiXCR to reprocess the PCR reads, holding one entry per CDR3 protein. The sample carries around 490,000 distinct CDR3 sequences, approximately 10% recorded once. The sample here was PBMCs, mostly from graft donor cells, taken 180 days after TCRalphabeta/CD19-depleted stem cell transplant. V usage is TRBV24-1 and J usage is TRBJ2-1; weak D call: TRBD1 (5 bases). The TCR comes from a female patient aged 2-9 years who had a stem cell transplant for aplastic anemia, so the T cells may come from the graft donor. The DNA for the CDR3 is TGTGCCACCTCGGGCAGGGATGGCCCTACCAATGAGCAGTTCTTC. This sequence encodes CATSGRDGPTNEQFF.